Described below is a single T cell receptor beta chain sequence and its context. Its antigen is undetermined. Once extracted for a subset, genomic DNA was divided evenly among several immunoSEQ plates. Profiled with immunoSEQ multiplex PCR; TCRdb holds only in-frame clones, not every one. The sample consists of 800,000 or so clones, 96% of them appearing once. The data stem from a study of shared clonotypes between healthy human individuals. Study-level results: The study generally estimated greater richness for naive than memory subsets.

The naive CD8 population came from CD45RO-negative cells selected for CCR7, without terminally differentiated effector memory CD45RA+ cells. The germline V gene has CDR1 SGHRS and CDR2 YFSETQ. The CDR3 has 17 residues. Trimming stripped 2 bases from V and 5 bases from J, with 23 bases between. Sequencing was done on a sample of naive CD8+ T cells sorted from blood. The clonotype originates from a young man in good health. V gene TRBV5-1 combines with J gene TRBJ2-7, with D perhaps assigned TRBD1 or TRBD2 (5 bases each). The CDR3 DNA reads as TGCGCCAGCAGCTTCACGTGGGACCCCTATCAGGCAGACGAGCAGTACTTC. This sequence encodes CASSFTWDPYQADEQYF.